This is a list of T cell receptor beta chains from one sample in a study of identical twins. TCRdb reprocessed the 5' RACE reads via MiXCR and lists one record per CDR3 protein. This table has roughly 200,000 distinct CDR3 sequences, 6.5% to 8.5% appearing once. These data also formed part of another study, on yellow fever vaccine responses in identical twins.

Sequenced sample: memory (CD45RO+) T cells sorted from blood. The origin of the receptors is a woman aged 18-29 years in good health. Both conserved end residues are part of each CDR3. A D gene is named only where the DNA matches it firmly. Size values are once, few and many counts, or a class for expanded clones, and some rows have none.

.	TRBJ2-1	TRBV24-1	11	many	TGTGCCACCAGTGATTTGGGTGAGCAGTTCTTC	CATSDLGEQFF
.	TRBJ2-7	TRBV11-2	15	.	TGTGCCAGCAGCTTAGATCAGGTCACAACCTTCGAGCAGTACTTC	CASSLDQVTTFEQYF
.	TRBJ2-1	TRBV20-1	13	few	TGCAGTGCCGACTCCCCAGTGGACAATGAGCAGTTCTTC	CSADSPVDNEQFF
.	TRBJ2-1	TRBV6-1	16	.	TGTGCCAGCACCCTACGTAGGGGCGCGGGATACAATGAGCAGTTCTTC	CASTLRRGAGYNEQFF
.	TRBJ1-6	TRBV5-1	14	.	TGCGCCAGCAGCTTGGGACAGGTCGGCTCACCCCTCCACTTT	CASSLGQVGSPLHF
TRBD1	TRBJ2-7	TRBV7-2	16	many	TGTGCCAGCAGCTTAGCGGGGACAGGTAGCACCTACGAGCAGTACTTC	CASSLAGTGSTYEQYF
.	TRBJ1-1	TRBV12-3/TRBV12-4	12	few	TGTGCCAGCGGACAGTCGAACACTGAAGCTTTCTTT	CASGQSNTEAFF
.	TRBJ1-5	TRBV29-1	14	many	TGCAGCGTTGGGTTCTGGGGGGAAGATCAGCCCCAGCATTTT	CSVGFWGEDQPQHF
TRBD2	TRBJ2-1	TRBV4-2	16	many	TGTGCCAGCAGCCAAGGGGCGGGGGGCCTTGACTCGGAGCAGTTCTTC	CASSQGAGGLDSEQFF
TRBD2	TRBJ2-3	TRBV6-4	14	many	TGTGCCAGCAGTGACATAGCGGGATCAGATACGCAGTATTTT	CASSDIAGSDTQYF
TRBD1	TRBJ2-1	TRBV6-2/TRBV6-3	14	many	TGTGCCTCGAACGAGGGGGCCAAATACAATGAGCAGTTCTTC	CASNEGAKYNEQFF
TRBD2	TRBJ2-3	TRBV25-1	17	.	TGTGCCAGCAGTGACAGGGAGGGACTAGCGGGAGCCGATACGCAGTATTTT	CASSDREGLAGADTQYF
TRBD1	TRBJ1-6	TRBV6-1	15	few	TGTGCCAGCAGACTACCGGGACAGCAGAATTCACCCCTCCACTTT	CASRLPGQQNSPLHF
TRBD1	TRBJ2-2	TRBV5-6	15	.	TGTGCCAGCAGCTCGGACAGGGGGGGAACCGGGGAGCTGTTTTTT	CASSSDRGGTGELFF
.	TRBJ2-5	TRBV9	13	few	TGTGCCAGCAGCCCCCCCGGGCGGGAGACCCAGTACTTC	CASSPPGRETQYF
TRBD2	TRBJ2-1	TRBV10-3	16	.	TGTGCCATCAGCCCCTATGGCGGGGGGCCGGGGAATGAGCAGTTCTTC	CAISPYGGGPGNEQFF
TRBD1	TRBJ2-7	TRBV5-1	15	few	TGCGCCAGCAGCCAATATACAGGGGGCGGGGCCGAGCAGTACTTC	CASSQYTGGGAEQYF
TRBD2	TRBJ2-2	TRBV5-1	15	many	TGCGCCAGCAGCCCTACTAGCGCCAACACCGGGGAGCTGTTTTTT	CASSPTSANTGELFF
.	TRBJ2-5	TRBV7-2	13	.	TGTGCCAGCAGCTTTGCCGGGTGGGAGACCCAGTACTTC	CASSFAGWETQYF
TRBD1	TRBJ1-4	TRBV6-5	15	.	TGTGCCAGCAGTTCCAGGGGGCGGGCTAATGAAAAACTGTTTTTT	CASSSRGRANEKLFF
TRBD1	TRBJ2-1	TRBV7-8	17	few	TGTGCCAGCAGCTTAATACGGGGGACAGAAACAGGGGGTGAGCAGTTCTTC	CASSLIRGTETGGEQFF
.	TRBJ1-5	TRBV29-1	13	few	TGCAGCGTCGCGCGGCAGTGGGATCAGCCCCAGCATTTT	CSVARQWDQPQHF